This T cell receptor beta chain is from a study of response to subunit inactivated influenza vaccine (dated by TCRdb to the late 2010s). Broadly, across the study: Deep quantitative T cell receptor repertoire profiling was used in the study to track responses to a trivalent subunit inactivated influenza vaccine. Broad study findings and their caveats: The authors suggested that each seasonal influenza vaccination may recruit only a limited number of new T cells.

V gives up 2 bases and J gives up 3 bases, and the segment between their germline ends measures 11 bases. From its cysteine to its phenylalanine, the CDR3 spans 14 amino acids. Only the CDR3 portion is preserved as DNA: 42 bases, with reading frame beginning at the first base. Reading the germline V gene (reference sequence) gives CDR1 SEHNR and CDR2 FQNEAQ. Library preparation employed RT-PCR. Instrument used: Illumina HiSeq 2500. TCRdb reworked the public reads: Q25 trimming with fastp, MiXCR clone assembly, productive beta chains retained. A single entry per CDR3 protein holds the most common genes and DNA from its merged rows. This sample is represented by roughly 700,000 distinct CDR3 sequences; around 14% of them were singletons. Together, the top ten hold roughly 11% of the sample. A word on this clonotype: The target of this receptor is not known. Per-nucleotide qualities are absent, and no much larger clonotype sits a single base away.

The sequence was collected from a man in his forties or fifties who received an inactivated influenza vaccine. Donor details come from another sample of the same person, matched by shared clones. The rearranged segments are TRBV7-9 and TRBJ2-7; TRBD1 could be the D gene, as 6 bases match. The material was PBMCs from blood, obtained roughly 12 days after vaccination. The CDR3: CASSLLTGFYEQYF. The bases are TGTGCCAGCAGCTTACTGACAGGATTCTACGAGCAGTACTTC.